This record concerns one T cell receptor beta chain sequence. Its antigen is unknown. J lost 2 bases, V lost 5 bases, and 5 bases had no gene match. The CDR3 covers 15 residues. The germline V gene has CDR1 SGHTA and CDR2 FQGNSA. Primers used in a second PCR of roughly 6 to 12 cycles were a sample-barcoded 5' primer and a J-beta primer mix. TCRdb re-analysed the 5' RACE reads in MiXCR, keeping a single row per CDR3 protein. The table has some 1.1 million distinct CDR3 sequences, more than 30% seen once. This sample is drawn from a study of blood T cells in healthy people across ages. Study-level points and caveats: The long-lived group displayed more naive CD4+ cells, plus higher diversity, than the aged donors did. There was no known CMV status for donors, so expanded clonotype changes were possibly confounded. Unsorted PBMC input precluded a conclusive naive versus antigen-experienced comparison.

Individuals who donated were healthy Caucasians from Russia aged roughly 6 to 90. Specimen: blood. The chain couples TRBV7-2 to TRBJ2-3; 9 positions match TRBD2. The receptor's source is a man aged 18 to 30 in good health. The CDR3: CASSALAGHTDTQYF. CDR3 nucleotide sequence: TGTGCCAGCAGCGCCCTAGCGGGGCACACAGATACGCAGTATTTT.